This passage covers 17 T cell receptor beta chains from one sample sequenced in a study of T cell responses to AZD1222 COVID-19 vaccine. Assay: immunoSEQ multiplex PCR; the TCRdb copy retains only in-frame clones and omits some. The repertoire holds tens of thousands of clones, with 87% as singletons. The specimen was peripheral blood, collected on day 0 of AZD1222 vaccination. The source of these receptors is an adult in good health.

The J gene is TRBJ2-2, the V gene TRBV5-1; no definite D call. The CDR3 covers 15 residues. CDR1 is SGHRS and CDR2 is YFSETQ in the germline V gene. With 7 bases removed from V and 0 bases from J, the gap between germline ends came to 13 bases. The CDR3 reads CASSGPHPNTGELFF. In DNA form, the CDR3 reads TGCGCCAGCTCCGGGCCCCACCCGAACACCGGGGAGCTGTTTTTT.

This chain connects TRBV7-3 to TRBJ2-5, with TRBD2 matching 9 bases. Trimming removed 5 bases from V and 1 base from J; junction bases left unmatched: 8. The germline V gene has CDR1 SGHTA and CDR2 FQGTGA. The CDR3 runs to 16 residues. CDR3 sequence (DNA): TGTGCCAGCAGCACCGGAGCGGGGGGACTCCAAGAGACCCAGTACTTC. Residues: CASSTGAGGLQETQYF.

The chain recombines TRBV20-1 with TRBJ2-1; D remains ambiguous. Germline V gene data show CDR1 as DFQATT and CDR2 as SNEGSKA (reference sequence). The CDR3 has 13 amino acids. Trimming cost V 3 bases and J 0 bases, with 6 bases left between them. CDR3 protein: CSASRSSYNEQFF. The CDR3 DNA reads as TGCAGTGCTAGTAGGAGCTCCTACAATGAGCAGTTCTTC.

The chain is built from TRBV19 and TRBJ2-3; TRBD2 is a possible D gene (6 bases). The germline V and J ends were trimmed by 5 bases and 9 bases, with 21 bases remaining between them. CDR1 and CDR2 from the germline V gene are LNHDA and SQIVND (reference sequence). CDR3 length: 15 residues. The CDR3 DNA is TGTGCCAGTAGTGCGGATTTAGGAGGGCACGGCACGCAGTATTTT. The encoded protein is CASSADLGGHGTQYF.

This chain connects TRBV18 to TRBJ2-1, with 7 bases fitting TRBD1. V lost 3 bases, J lost 5 bases, and 1 base stayed unmatched. The CDR3 is 13 amino acids. Germline CDR1 and CDR2: KGHSH and LQKENI. The CDR3 spells CASSPTGDNEQFF. The CDR3 bases are TGTGCCAGCTCACCTACAGGGGACAATGAGCAGTTCTTC. Looking up the rest from reference TRBV18 and TRBJ2-1 gives the full variable domain: NAGVMQNPRHLVRRRGQEARLRCSPMKGHSHVYWYRQLPEEGLKFMVYLQKENIIDESGMPKERFSAEFPKEGPSILRIQQVVRGDSAAYFCASSPTGDNEQFFGPGTRLTVL.

This chain links TRBV6-6 with TRBJ2-7; 12 bases line up with TRBD1. The CDR3 sequence is 16 residues long. The germline V gene has CDR1 MNHNY and CDR2 SVGAGI (reference sequence). V lost 6 bases, J lost 5 bases, and 11 bases stayed unmatched. The CDR3 DNA reads TGTGCCAGCAGCCAGACCACGGGACAGGGGGCGAACGAGCAGTACTTC. Its protein product is CASSQTTGQGANEQYF.

The J gene is TRBJ2-4, the V gene TRBV30, with D possibly being TRBD2 (6 bases). Trimming removed 5 bases from V and 5 bases from J, with 19 bases in between. The CDR3 runs 15 residues. From germline, CDR1 is GTSNPN and CDR2 SVGIG (reference sequence). The CDR3 protein is CAWGGTGRPENIQYF. CDR3 nucleotide sequence: TGTGCCTGGGGGGGGACGGGTCGCCCTGAAAACATTCAGTACTTC.

This clone was seen repeatedly, ten times or more. The chain joins TRBV21-1 to TRBJ1-3; the table gives TRBD1 as D, unverified against the DNA. TRBV21-1 is a pseudogene locus. The CDR3 extends over 14 amino acids. CDR3 sequence reads: CASSKVHSGNTIYF. CDR3 in DNA: TGTGCCAGCAGCAAAGTCCACTCTGGAAACACCATATATTTT.

The chain combines TRBV18 with TRBJ2-5; D is perhaps TRBD1 (6 bases). V was trimmed by 2 bases and J by 5 bases, leaving 6 bases between them. This CDR3 is 12 amino acids long. Germline V lookup: CDR1 KGHSH, CDR2 LQKENI. This chain's CDR3 is CASSPGGETQYF. CDR3 sequence (DNA): TGTGCCAGCTCACCAGGGGGCGAGACCCAGTACTTC.

V and J are TRBV7-9 and TRBJ1-2; D remains ambiguous. The CDR3 totals 14 residues. Germline lookup yields CDR1 SEHNR and CDR2 FQNEAQ (reference sequence). V shed 4 bases and J shed 4 bases, with 13 bases lying between them. The CDR3 here is CASSSSGVGYGYTF. The CDR3 bases are TGTGCCAGCAGCTCAAGCGGGGTGGGCTATGGCTACACCTTC. The variable domain in full, completed from reference TRBV7-9 and TRBJ1-2, reads DTGVSQNPRHKITKRGQNVTFRCDPISEHNRLYWYRQTLGQGPEFLTYFQNEAQLEKSRLLSDRFSAERPKGSFSTLEIQRTEQGDSAMYLCASSSSGVGYGYTFGSGTRLTVV.

The V gene is TRBV7-2, the J gene TRBJ2-3; D is unclear. The V and J ends lost 4 bases and 4 bases respectively, with 12 bases between them. CDR1 SGHTA and CDR2 FQGNSA come from the germline V gene. The CDR3 sequence is 14 residues long. CDR3 sequence: CASSSLSSADTQYF. As DNA, the CDR3 is TGTGCCAGCAGCTCCCTTTCCTCTGCAGATACGCAGTATTTT.

The J gene is TRBJ2-3, the V gene TRBV4-2; 11 positions match TRBD1. From germline, CDR1 is LGHNA and CDR2 YNFKEQ. CDR3 length equals 20 residues. The V segment lost 5 bases and the J segment 0 bases; nucleotides outside the gene matches: 16. Here the CDR3 DNA reads TGTGCCAGCAGCAAAGTGGGACAGGGGGGGACTAGCAAAAGCACAGATACGCAGTATTTT. Translation: CASSKVGQGGTSKSTDTQYF.

The chain is built from TRBV6-5 and TRBJ1-5; no firm D call. Germline CDR1 is MNHEY and CDR2 is SVGAGI. The CDR3 is made up of 14 amino acids. Trimming cost V 8 bases and J 0 bases, with 11 bases left between them. The CDR3: CASSRVNSNQPQHF. The DNA for the CDR3 is TGTGCCAGCTCACGGGTAAATAGCAATCAGCCCCAGCATTTT.

Only one count was recorded for this clone. V is TRBV9 and J is TRBJ2-1, with D hard to call. V shed 0 bases and J shed 0 bases, with 7 bases lying between them. The CDR3 spans 15 residues. CDR1 is SGDLS, CDR2 YYNGEE, per germline. The CDR3 DNA sequence: TGTGCCAGCAGCGTAGGCGCCAGCTCCTACAATGAGCAGTTCTTC. It translates to CASSVGASSYNEQFF.

This rearrangement joins TRBV27 to TRBJ1-5; 7 nucleotides line up with TRBD1. CDR1 MNHEY and CDR2 SMNVEV come from the germline V gene (reference sequence). Trimming removed 5 bases from V and 6 bases from J; junction bases left unmatched: 4. CDR3 length: 13 residues. CDR3 sequence reads: CASSTQGSQPQHF. The CDR3 nucleotides are TGTGCCAGCAGTACACAGGGGAGTCAGCCCCAGCATTTT.

The chain is built from TRBV27 and TRBJ2-1; TRBD1 agrees at 8 bases. CDR1 is MNHEY, CDR2 SMNVEV, per germline (reference sequence). The CDR3 length is 15 residues. The J segment lost 1 base and the V segment lost 7 bases, leaving 6 bases of the junction unmatched. CDR3 protein: CASNPGQGSYNEQFF. The CDR3 DNA reads TGTGCCAGCAATCCCGGACAGGGATCCTACAATGAGCAGTTCTTC.

This clone was picked up one time. This chain uses TRBV5-1 with TRBJ2-3, with 11 bases aligning to TRBD2. This CDR3 comprises 17 residues. V lost 0 bases to trimming and J lost 3 bases; unmatched junction nucleotides: 6. Germline V lookup: CDR1 SGHRS, CDR2 YFSETQ. CDR3 bases: TGCGCCAGCAGCTTGGTGTATAGCGGGGGGGCTACAGATACGCAGTATTTT. Protein product: CASSLVYSGGATDTQYF.